This is a list of T cell receptor beta chains from one sample in a study of blood T cell repertoires in COVID-19. TCRdb keeps only in-frame clones here, not all; method: immunoSEQ multiplex PCR. The repertoire holds a few hundred thousand clones, 85% to 90% seen once, with 6.3% in the top ten. The specimen was peripheral blood. These receptors were collected from a woman between 45 and 65 years old with COVID-19, enrolled during active disease. Each CDR3 is given without its conserved first and last residue. The order of the fields is clone size, D gene, V gene, J gene, CDR3 protein. A D gene is named only where the DNA matches it firmly. Clone size is given for some rows only: seen once, a few or many times, or a class if the clone is expanded.

.	TRBD2	TRBV27	TRBJ2-3	ASSPGGGRTDTQY
.	.	TRBV24-1	TRBJ2-5	ATSDFGSPSGVGETQY
.	TRBD1	TRBV15	TRBJ1-1	ATSRGQLNTEAF
.	TRBD2	TRBV24-1	TRBJ2-3	ATSAKTSGATDTQY
.	TRBD1	TRBV4-1	TRBJ2-1	ASSQLAAGTGVLLSYNEQF
once	.	TRBV5-6	TRBJ2-3	ASSLADSFETDTQY
.	TRBD2	TRBV10-1	TRBJ2-5	ASSPKTSGRAGETQY
few	TRBD1	TRBV19	TRBJ1-5	ASSPLDRGAGQPQH
once	.	TRBV29-1	TRBJ1-2	SVEAPGQSTIGYT
.	.	TRBV5-1	TRBJ1-1	ASSLRAGTEAF
.	.	TRBV6-1	TRBJ1-3	ASSARPGTSEISGNTIY
.	TRBD2	TRBV2	TRBJ2-1	ATTSGRKF
.	.	TRBV28	TRBJ1-4	ASSVGRAEKLF
.	.	TRBV9	TRBJ2-2	ASSVDGIAIPGELF
few	.	TRBV7-8	TRBJ2-7	ASSLGSGIAYEQY
.	TRBD1	TRBV7-7	TRBJ2-5	ASSLGTGLGETQY
.	TRBD1	TRBV19	TRBJ1-1	ASSISGQGGWSF
.	TRBD2	TRBV7-2	TRBJ2-7	ASSSGLAGSAAYEQY
.	TRBD1	TRBV7-8	TRBJ2-2	ASSLVQQGARTGELF
.	TRBD1	TRBV12-3/TRBV12-4	TRBJ2-7	ASNYLQGAEQY
.	TRBD2	TRBV4-3	TRBJ2-7	ASSQGVAGGGYEQY
once	.	TRBV5-1	TRBJ1-1	ASSLDVMNTEAF
.	.	TRBV24-1	TRBJ2-5	ATSDPSPGSQETQY
.	TRBD1	TRBV30	TRBJ2-7	AWSPYTGGANEQY
.	TRBD1	TRBV18	TRBJ1-2	ASSQVTPGQGSTNYGYT
.	.	TRBV2	TRBJ2-5	ASRQGGETQY
.	TRBD1	TRBV7-2	TRBJ1-6	ASSSGTGYNSPLH
once	.	TRBV6-5	TRBJ1-3	ASSYSSGVSGNTIY
.	TRBD2	TRBV10-3	TRBJ2-3	AISAGGLATDTQY
.	TRBD1	TRBV5-1	TRBJ2-1	ASSPQGQRDNEQF
.	.	TRBV7-9	TRBJ2-7	ASSPRAYRSGEQY
.	.	TRBV23-1	TRBJ2-3	ASRSVTREKNTDTQY
.	TRBD1	TRBV7-9	TRBJ1-2	ASSPLAGGNRDYGYT
.	TRBD1	TRBV6-1	TRBJ1-2	ASRRDSTNYGYT
.	TRBD2	TRBV18	TRBJ2-1	ASSAPGTLAGENEQF
.	TRBD1	TRBV6-6	TRBJ1-1	ASSYYQGVNTEAF
.	.	TRBV9	TRBJ2-5	ASSATSQETQY
.	TRBD1	TRBV25-1	TRBJ1-2	ASSEPLGTGVVGYT
.	TRBD2	TRBV2	TRBJ2-1	ASIMIAGEGEQF
.	.	TRBV7-9	TRBJ1-6	ASNGENSPLH
.	.	TRBV5-1	TRBJ1-3	ASSLELGGVPRGGNTIY
once	TRBD1	TRBV19	TRBJ1-1	ASSRTGYTVGAF
.	TRBD1	TRBV5-4	TRBJ1-1	ASSRDRAPEAF
.	.	TRBV19	TRBJ2-1	ASSGWSLDEQF
.	TRBD1	TRBV18	TRBJ1-1	ASSPQRGGNMEAF
.	TRBD2	TRBV6-5	TRBJ2-7	ASSSSGLSYEQY